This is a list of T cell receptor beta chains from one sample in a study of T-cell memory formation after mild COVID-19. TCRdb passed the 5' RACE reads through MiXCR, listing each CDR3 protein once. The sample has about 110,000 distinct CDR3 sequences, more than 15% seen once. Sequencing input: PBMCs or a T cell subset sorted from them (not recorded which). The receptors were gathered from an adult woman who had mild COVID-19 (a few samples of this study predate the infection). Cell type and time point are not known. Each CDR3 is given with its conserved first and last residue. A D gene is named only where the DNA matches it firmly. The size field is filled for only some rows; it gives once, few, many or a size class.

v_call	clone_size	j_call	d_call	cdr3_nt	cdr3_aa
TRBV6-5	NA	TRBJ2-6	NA	TGTGCCAGCAGTTACGAAGGGGTTTTCTCTCTGGCTGGGGCCAACGTCCTGACTTTC	CASSYEGVFSLAGANVLTF
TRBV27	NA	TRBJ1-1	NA	TGTGCCAGCAGTAGGGGGTTTGGAGCTTTCTTT	CASSRGFGAFF
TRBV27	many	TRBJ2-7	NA	TGTGCCAGCAGTACCCACCCGGGTGTGTTCGGGACCTACGAGCAGTACTTC	CASSTHPGVFGTYEQYF
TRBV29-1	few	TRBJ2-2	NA	TGCAGCGTTGAAGATCTTTATAGCGGGAACACCGGGGAGCTGTTTTTT	CSVEDLYSGNTGELFF
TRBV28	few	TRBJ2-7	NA	TGTGCCAGCAGTTCCCGGCAGGCCGCCTCCTACGAGCAGTACTTC	CASSSRQAASYEQYF
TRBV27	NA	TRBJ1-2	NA	TGTGCCAGCAGTTTATTGGGGACCGAAAACTATGGCTACACCTTC	CASSLLGTENYGYTF
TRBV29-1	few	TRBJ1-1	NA	TGCAGCGTCCTACTTGCTGAAGCTTTCTTT	CSVLLAEAFF
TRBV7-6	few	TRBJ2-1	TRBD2	TGTGCCAGCAGCAGACTAGCGGGAGGGATTTACAATGAGCAGTTCTTC	CASSRLAGGIYNEQFF
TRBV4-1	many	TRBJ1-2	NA	TGCGCCAGCAGCCAAGTCGGTTCTAACTATGGCTACACCTTC	CASSQVGSNYGYTF
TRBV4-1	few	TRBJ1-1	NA	TGCGCCAGCAGCCCCAGACAGGCGGGGGCCACTGAAGCTTTCTTT	CASSPRQAGATEAFF
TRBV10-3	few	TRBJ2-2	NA	TGTGCCATCAGTGACGAGGGCGGGGAGCTGTTTTTT	CAISDEGGELFF
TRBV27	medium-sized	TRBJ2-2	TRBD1	TGTGCCAGCTCCGAACCGGACAGGGCGAACACCGGGGAGCTGTTTTTT	CASSEPDRANTGELFF
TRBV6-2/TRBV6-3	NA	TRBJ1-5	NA	TGTGCCAGCAGTGACTTCGGGGTGGCGGGCAATCAGCCCCAGCATTTT	CASSDFGVAGNQPQHF